This T cell receptor (beta chain) appears in the sequencing data of a study of cytomegalovirus exposure and HLA in healthy donors. Study-level results: Most TCR sequences proved rare, with some public TCRs found in many donors. The listing of 150 to 200 TCR beta chains classed them as cytomegalovirus-associated. The TCR clusters that emerged in the first cohort tended, a later analysis found, to co-occur in the 110 or so validation repertoires.

The donors were members of the validation cohort comprising over 100 subjects, separate from the roughly 600-subject first cohort. The V gene lost 2 bases and the J gene lost 3 bases, with 9 bases spanning the gap. Germline V gives CDR1 SGHNT, CDR2 YYREEE (reference sequence). The CDR3 contains 14 residues. The table came from immunoSEQ multiplex PCR; TCRdb's copy has only in-frame clones and leaves some out. The sample lists approximately 150,000 clones; roughly 83% were seen once. Remarks on this clone: The target antigen is unknown.

This TCR came from a man aged 25-40 years in good health and CMV-seropositive. Sequences were obtained from PBMCs. The chain is built from TRBV5-4 and TRBJ2-1; TRBD2 is a possible D gene (5 bases). CDR3 coding DNA: TGTGCCAGCAGCTTCCAGCGGCTCTACAATGAGCAGTTCTTC. The encoded protein is CASSFQRLYNEQFF.